The clone carrying this T cell receptor (beta chain) came up many times. Its antigen is unknown. The V gene end was trimmed by 2 bases and the J gene end by 10 bases; junction bases not matched to a gene: 10. This CDR3 has 16 residues. The germline CDR1 and CDR2 sequences are MGHRA and YSYEKL. The cDNA was synthesized by means of template-switch 5'RACE, which was carried out with 10-nucleotide random UMIs. TCRdb recomputed calls from the 5' RACE reads with MiXCR, one row per CDR3 protein. This sample has about 76,000 distinct CDR3 sequences, with over 15% found just once. This entry belongs to a study of neurological immune-mediated disorders. Findings and caveats of the study: Sharing of CDR3 amino acid sequences among expanded clones across subjects was absent, suggesting private repertoires in all groups.

In Maryland, USA, blood bank volunteers were the healthy controls. Sequenced: PBMCs. The V and J genes are TRBV4-1 and TRBJ1-5; 11 positions agree with TRBD1. This receptor was obtained from a woman in her 40s in good health. The CDR3 sequence is CASSQLGTGGGGPQHF. CDR3 in DNA: TGCGCCAGCAGCCAACTCGGGACAGGGGGAGGAGGCCCCCAGCATTTT.